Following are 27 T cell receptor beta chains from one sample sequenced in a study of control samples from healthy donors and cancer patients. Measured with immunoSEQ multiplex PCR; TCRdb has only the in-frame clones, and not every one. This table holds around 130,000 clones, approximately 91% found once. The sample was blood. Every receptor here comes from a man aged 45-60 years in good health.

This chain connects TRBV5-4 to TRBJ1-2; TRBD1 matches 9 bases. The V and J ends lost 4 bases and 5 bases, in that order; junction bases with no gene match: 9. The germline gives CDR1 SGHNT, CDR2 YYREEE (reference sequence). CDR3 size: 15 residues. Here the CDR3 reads CASSLLRDRAYGYTF. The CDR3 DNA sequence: TGTGCCAGCAGCCTGCTCCGGGACAGGGCTTATGGCTACACCTTC.

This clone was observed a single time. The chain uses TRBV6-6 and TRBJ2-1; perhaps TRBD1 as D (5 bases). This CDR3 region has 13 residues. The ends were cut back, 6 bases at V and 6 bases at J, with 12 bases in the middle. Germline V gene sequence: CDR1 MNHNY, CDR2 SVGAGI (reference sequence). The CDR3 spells CASSRSGSNEQFF. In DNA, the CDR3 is TGTGCCAGCAGCCGATCAGGGTCCAATGAGCAGTTCTTC.

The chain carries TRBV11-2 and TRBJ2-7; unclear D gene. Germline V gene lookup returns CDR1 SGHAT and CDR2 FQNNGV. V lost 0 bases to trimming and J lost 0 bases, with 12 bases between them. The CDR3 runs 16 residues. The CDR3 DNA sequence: TGTGCCAGCAGCTTAGACCACAGTTTCCCCTCCTACGAGCAGTACTTC. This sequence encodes CASSLDHSFPSYEQYF. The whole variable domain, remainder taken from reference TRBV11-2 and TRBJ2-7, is EAGVAQSPRYKIIEKRQSVAFWCNPISGHATLYWYQQILGQGPKLLIQFQNNGVVDDSQLPKDRFSAERLKGVDSTLKIQPAKLEDSAVYLCASSLDHSFPSYEQYFGPGTRLTVT.

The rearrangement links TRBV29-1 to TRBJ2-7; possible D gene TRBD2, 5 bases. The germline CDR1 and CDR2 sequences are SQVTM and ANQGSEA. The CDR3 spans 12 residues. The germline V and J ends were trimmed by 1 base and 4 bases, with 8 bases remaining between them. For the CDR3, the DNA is TGCAGCGTTGAAGTTTCGGGGTACGAGCAGTACTTC. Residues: CSVEVSGYEQYF.

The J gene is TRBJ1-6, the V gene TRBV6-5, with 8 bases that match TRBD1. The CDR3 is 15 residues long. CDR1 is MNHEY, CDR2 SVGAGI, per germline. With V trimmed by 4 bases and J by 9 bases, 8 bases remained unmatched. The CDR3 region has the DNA TGTGCCAGCAGTTCCCTGGACAGGGATAGTTCACCCCTCCACTTT. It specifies CASSSLDRDSSPLHF.

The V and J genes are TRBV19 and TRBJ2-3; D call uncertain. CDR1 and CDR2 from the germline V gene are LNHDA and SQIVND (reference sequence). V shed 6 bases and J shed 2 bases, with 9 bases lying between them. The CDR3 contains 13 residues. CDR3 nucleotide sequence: TGTGCCAGTAGCCGGGCCCTCACAGATACGCAGTATTTT. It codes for CASSRALTDTQYF.

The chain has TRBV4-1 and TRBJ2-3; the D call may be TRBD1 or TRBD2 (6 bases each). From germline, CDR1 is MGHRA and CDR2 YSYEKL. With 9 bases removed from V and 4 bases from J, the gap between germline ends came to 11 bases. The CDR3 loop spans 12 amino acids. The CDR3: CASGGPADTQYF. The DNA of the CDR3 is TGCGCCAGTGGGGGGCCGGCAGATACGCAGTATTTT.

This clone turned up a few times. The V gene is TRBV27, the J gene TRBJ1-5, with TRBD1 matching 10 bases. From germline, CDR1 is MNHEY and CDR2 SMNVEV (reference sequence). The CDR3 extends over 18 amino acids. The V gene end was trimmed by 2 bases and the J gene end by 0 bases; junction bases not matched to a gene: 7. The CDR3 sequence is CASSLRDRGDYSNQPQHF. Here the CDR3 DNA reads TGTGCCAGCAGTTTACGGGACAGGGGCGACTATAGCAATCAGCCCCAGCATTTT.

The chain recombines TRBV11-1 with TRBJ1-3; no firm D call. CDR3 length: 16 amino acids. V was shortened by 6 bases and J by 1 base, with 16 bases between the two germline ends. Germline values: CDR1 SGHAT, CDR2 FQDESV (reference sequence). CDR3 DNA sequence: TGTGCCAGCAGAGTCGGCGGGCCACTTTCTGGAAACACCATATATTTT. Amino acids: CASRVGGPLSGNTIYF.

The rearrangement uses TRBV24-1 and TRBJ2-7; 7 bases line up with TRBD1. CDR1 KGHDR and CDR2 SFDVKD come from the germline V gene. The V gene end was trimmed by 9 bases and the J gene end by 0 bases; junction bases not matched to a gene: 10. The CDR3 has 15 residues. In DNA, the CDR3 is TGTGCCACCGAAACAAGACAGGGAAGCTCCTACGAGCAGTACTTC. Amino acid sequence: CATETRQGSSYEQYF.

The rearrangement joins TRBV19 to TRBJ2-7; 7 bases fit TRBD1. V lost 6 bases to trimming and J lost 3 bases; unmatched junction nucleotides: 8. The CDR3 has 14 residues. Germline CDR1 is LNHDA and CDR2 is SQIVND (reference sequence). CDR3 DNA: TGTGCCAGTAGCCAGGGACAGTGGGGCTACGAGCAGTACTTC. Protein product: CASSQGQWGYEQYF.

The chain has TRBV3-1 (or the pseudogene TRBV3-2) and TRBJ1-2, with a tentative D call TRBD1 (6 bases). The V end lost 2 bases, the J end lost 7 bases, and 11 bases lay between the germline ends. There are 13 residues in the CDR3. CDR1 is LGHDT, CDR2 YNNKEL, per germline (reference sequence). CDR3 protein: CASSQPGQIGYTF. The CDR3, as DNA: TGTGCCAGCAGCCAACCCGGACAGATTGGCTACACCTTC.

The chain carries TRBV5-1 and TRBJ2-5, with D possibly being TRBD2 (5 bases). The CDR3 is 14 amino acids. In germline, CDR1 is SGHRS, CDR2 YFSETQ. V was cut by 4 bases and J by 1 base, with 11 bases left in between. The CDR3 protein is CASSRTGFQETQYF. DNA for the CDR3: TGCGCCAGCAGCCGGACGGGATTCCAAGAGACCCAGTACTTC.

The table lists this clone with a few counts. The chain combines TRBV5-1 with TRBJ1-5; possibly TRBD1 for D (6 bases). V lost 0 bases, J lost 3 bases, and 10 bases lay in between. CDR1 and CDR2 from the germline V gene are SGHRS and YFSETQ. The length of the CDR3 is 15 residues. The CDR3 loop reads CASSLGQGINQPQHF. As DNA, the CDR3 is TGCGCCAGCAGCTTGGGCCAGGGGATCAATCAGCCCCAGCATTTT. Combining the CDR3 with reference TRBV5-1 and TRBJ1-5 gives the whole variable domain KAGVTQTPRYLIKTRGQQVTLSCSPISGHRSVSWYQQTPGQGLQFLFEYFSETQRNKGNFPGRFSGRQFSNSRSEMNVSTLELGDSALYLCASSLGQGINQPQHFGDGTRLSIL.

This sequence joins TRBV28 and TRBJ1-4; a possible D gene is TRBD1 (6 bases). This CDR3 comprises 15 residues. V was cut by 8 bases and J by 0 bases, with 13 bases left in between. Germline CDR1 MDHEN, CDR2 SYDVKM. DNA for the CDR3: TGTGCCAGCGGGACATATCGTTCAACTAATGAAAAACTGTTTTTT. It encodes CASGTYRSTNEKLFF.

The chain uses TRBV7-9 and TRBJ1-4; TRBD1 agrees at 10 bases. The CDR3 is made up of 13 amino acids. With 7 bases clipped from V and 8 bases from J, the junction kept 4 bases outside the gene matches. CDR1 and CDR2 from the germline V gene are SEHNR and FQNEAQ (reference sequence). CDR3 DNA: TGTGCCAGCAACGACAGGGGGCAGGAAAAACTGTTTTTT. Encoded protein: CASNDRGQEKLFF.

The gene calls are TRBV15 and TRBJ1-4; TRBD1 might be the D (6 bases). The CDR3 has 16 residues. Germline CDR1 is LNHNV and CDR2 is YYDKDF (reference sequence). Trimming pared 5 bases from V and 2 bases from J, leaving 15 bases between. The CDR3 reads CATSPRAGATNEKLFF. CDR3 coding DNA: TGTGCCACCAGCCCACGGGCGGGGGCGACTAATGAAAAACTGTTTTTT.

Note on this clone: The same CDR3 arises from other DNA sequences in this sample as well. The CDR3 DNA reads as TGCGCCAGCAGTCTAGCGGGGGGGACAGATACGCAGTATTTT. This codes for CASSLAGGTDTQYF. The chain recombines TRBV5-1 with TRBJ2-3; 12 bases map to TRBD2. The germline V gene has CDR1 SGHRS and CDR2 YFSETQ. V was pared by 5 bases and J by 3 bases, with 1 base of the junction left unmatched. This CDR3 region has 14 residues.

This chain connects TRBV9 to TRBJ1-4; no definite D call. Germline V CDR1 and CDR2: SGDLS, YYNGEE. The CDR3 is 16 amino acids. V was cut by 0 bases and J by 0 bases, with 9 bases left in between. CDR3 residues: CASSVEARATNEKLFF. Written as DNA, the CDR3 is TGTGCCAGCAGCGTAGAGGCCCGTGCAACTAATGAAAAACTGTTTTTT. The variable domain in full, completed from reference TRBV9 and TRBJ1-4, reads DSGVTQTPKHLITATGQRVTLRCSPRSGDLSVYWYQQSLDQGLQFLIQYYNGEERAKGNILERFSAQQFPDLHSELNLSSLELGDSALYFCASSVEARATNEKLFFGSGTQLSVL.

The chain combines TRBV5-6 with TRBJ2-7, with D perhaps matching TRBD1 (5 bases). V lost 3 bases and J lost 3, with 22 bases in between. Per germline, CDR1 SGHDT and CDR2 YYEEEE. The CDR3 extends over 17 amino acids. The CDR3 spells CASSSLVGSGSGYEQYF. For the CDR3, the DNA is TGTGCCAGCAGCTCCCTGGTGGGTTCAGGGTCAGGCTACGAGCAGTACTTC.

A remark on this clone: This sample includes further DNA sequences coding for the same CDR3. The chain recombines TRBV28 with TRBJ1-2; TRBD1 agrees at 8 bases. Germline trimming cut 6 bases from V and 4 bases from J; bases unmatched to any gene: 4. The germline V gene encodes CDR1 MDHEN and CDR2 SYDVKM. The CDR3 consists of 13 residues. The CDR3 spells CASSPTGGYGYTF. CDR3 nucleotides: TGTGCCAGCAGCCCTACAGGGGGCTATGGCTACACCTTC.

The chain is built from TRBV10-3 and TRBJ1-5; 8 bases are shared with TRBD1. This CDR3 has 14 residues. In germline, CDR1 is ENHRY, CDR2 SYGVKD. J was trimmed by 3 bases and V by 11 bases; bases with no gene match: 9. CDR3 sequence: CAAGNRGANQPQHF. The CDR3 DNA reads TGTGCCGCGGGCAACAGGGGGGCCAATCAGCCCCAGCATTTT.

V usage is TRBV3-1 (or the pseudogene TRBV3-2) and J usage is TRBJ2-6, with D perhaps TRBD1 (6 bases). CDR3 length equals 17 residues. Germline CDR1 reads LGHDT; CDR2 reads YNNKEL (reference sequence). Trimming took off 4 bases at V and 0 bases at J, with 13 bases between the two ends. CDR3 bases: TGTGCCAGCAGCCCCGGGACATTGAACTCTGGGGCCAACGTCCTGACTTTC. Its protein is CASSPGTLNSGANVLTF.

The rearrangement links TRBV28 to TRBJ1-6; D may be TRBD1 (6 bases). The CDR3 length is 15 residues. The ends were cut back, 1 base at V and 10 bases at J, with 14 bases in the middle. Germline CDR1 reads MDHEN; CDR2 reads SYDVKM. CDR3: CASSLYGGGRSPLHF. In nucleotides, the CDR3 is TGTGCCAGCAGTTTATATGGGGGCGGGCGGTCACCCCTCCACTTT. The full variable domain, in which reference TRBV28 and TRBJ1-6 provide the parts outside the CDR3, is DVKVTQSSRYLVKRTGEKVFLECVQDMDHENMFWYRQDPGLGLRLIYFSYDVKMKEKGDIPEGYSVSREKKERFSLILESASTNQTSMYLCASSLYGGGRSPLHFGNGTRLTVT.

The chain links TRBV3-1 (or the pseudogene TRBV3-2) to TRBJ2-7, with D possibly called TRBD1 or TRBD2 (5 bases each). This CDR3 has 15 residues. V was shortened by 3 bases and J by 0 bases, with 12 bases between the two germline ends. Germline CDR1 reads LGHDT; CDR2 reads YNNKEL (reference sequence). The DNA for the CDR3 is TGTGCCAGCAGCCAGTCTTGGGGGAGCTCCTACGAGCAGTACTTC. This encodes CASSQSWGSSYEQYF.

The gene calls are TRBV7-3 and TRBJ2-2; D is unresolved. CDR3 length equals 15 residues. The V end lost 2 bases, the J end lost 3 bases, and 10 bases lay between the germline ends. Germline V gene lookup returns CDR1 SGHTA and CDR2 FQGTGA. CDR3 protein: CASSLSDRDTGELFF. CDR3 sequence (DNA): TGTGCCAGCAGCTTATCCGATCGGGACACCGGGGAGCTGTTTTTT. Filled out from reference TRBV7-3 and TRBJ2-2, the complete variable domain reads GAGVSQTPSNKVTEKGKYVELRCDPISGHTALYWYRQSLGQGPEFLIYFQGTGAADDSGLPNDRFFAVRPEGSVSTLKIQRTERGDSAVYLCASSLSDRDTGELFFGEGSRLTVL.

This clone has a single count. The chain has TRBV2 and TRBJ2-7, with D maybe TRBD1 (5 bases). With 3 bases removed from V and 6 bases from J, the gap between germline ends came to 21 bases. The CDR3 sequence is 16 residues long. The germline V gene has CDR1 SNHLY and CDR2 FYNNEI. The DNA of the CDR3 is TGTGCCAGCAGTGAGTTTATCGCAGGGTTGCTTGTCGAGCAGTACTTC. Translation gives CASSEFIAGLLVEQYF.